Listed here are 25 T cell receptor beta chains from one sample, sequenced in a study of blood T cell repertoires in COVID-19. Clones were sequenced by immunoSEQ multiplex PCR, and TCRdb holds only the in-frame ones, with some missing. The data contain around 130,000 clones, around 88% of them singletons. The specimen sequenced was peripheral blood. These receptors were taken from a man aged 45-65 years with active or convalescent COVID-19.

This chain links TRBV5-1 with TRBJ2-3, with 8 bases identical to TRBD2. This CDR3 has 14 amino acids. The V segment lost 2 bases and the J segment 3 bases; nucleotides outside the gene matches: 2. CDR1 and CDR2 (germline): SGHRS, YFSETQ. CDR3 region: CASSLAGVTDTQYF. The CDR3 DNA sequence: TGCGCCAGCAGCTTAGCGGGAGTAACAGATACGCAGTATTTT. The full variable domain, its missing parts supplied by reference TRBV5-1 and TRBJ2-3, is KAGVTQTPRYLIKTRGQQVTLSCSPISGHRSVSWYQQTPGQGLQFLFEYFSETQRNKGNFPGRFSGRQFSNSRSEMNVSTLELGDSALYLCASSLAGVTDTQYFGPGTRLTVL.

The rearrangement joins TRBV7-2 to TRBJ2-1; 13 positions match TRBD2. V lost 6 bases to trimming and J lost 7 bases; unmatched junction nucleotides: 9. Germline V gene lookup returns CDR1 SGHTA and CDR2 FQGNSA. The CDR3 runs to 16 residues. CDR3 residues: CASRPPGLAGVNEQFF. CDR3 in DNA: TGTGCCAGCAGACCCCCTGGACTAGCGGGGGTGAATGAGCAGTTCTTC.

This chain joins TRBV27 and TRBJ2-2; D perhaps matches TRBD2 (7 bases). In germline, CDR1 is MNHEY, CDR2 SMNVEV (reference sequence). The CDR3 is 15 residues long. Trimming stripped 2 bases from V and 4 bases from J, with 11 bases between. In DNA form, the CDR3 reads TGTGCCAGCAGTTTAAGGGGGGGGGCCACCGGGGAGCTGTTTTTT. It specifies CASSLRGGATGELFF.

This sequence joins TRBV19 and TRBJ2-5, with 9 positions matching TRBD2. Germline V gene data show CDR1 as LNHDA and CDR2 as SQIVND (reference sequence). The J segment lost 0 bases and the V segment lost 4 bases, leaving 6 bases of the junction unmatched. The CDR3 is made up of 16 amino acids. The CDR3 DNA sequence: TGTGCCAGTAGTACTTGGACTAGCGCCAACCAAGAGACCCAGTACTTC. This codes for CASSTWTSANQETQYF.

This chain links TRBV6-5 with TRBJ1-1, with D perhaps TRBD1 (6 bases). The CDR3 consists of 14 residues. Germline CDR1 reads MNHEY; CDR2 reads SVGAGI. V lost 6 bases to trimming and J lost 1 base, with 12 bases between them. The CDR3 loop reads CASSRTAKNTEAFF. CDR3 bases: TGTGCCAGCAGCCGGACAGCCAAGAACACTGAAGCTTTCTTT.

The chain has TRBV5-1 and TRBJ2-4; 9 bases fit TRBD1. The CDR3 consists of 15 residues. V trimming: 4 bases; J trimming: 7 bases; junction bases outside the gene matches: 9. Looked up from germline, CDR1 is SGHRS and CDR2 is YFSETQ. The CDR3 spells CASSLTGTGFNIQYF. The CDR3 DNA follows: TGCGCCAGCAGCCTTACAGGGACAGGGTTTAACATTCAGTACTTC.

V gene TRBV6-5 combines with J gene TRBJ2-5, with 11 bases identical to TRBD1. J gave up 4 bases and V 6 bases, and 7 bases lay outside the gene matches. The germline gives CDR1 MNHEY, CDR2 SVGAGI. This CDR3 has 15 amino acids. In DNA form, the CDR3 reads TGTGCCAGCAGGAGGTTCGGGACAGGGGGAGAGACCCAGTACTTC. Protein product: CASRRFGTGGETQYF.

The J gene is TRBJ2-2, the V gene TRBV18; D not resolved. The CDR3 consists of 14 residues. Trimming removed 2 bases at V and 4 bases at J, with 8 bases between. Per the germline V gene, CDR1 is KGHSH and CDR2 is LQKENI. CDR3 bases: TGTGCCAGCTCACCAGATATGGCCACCGGGGAGCTGTTTTTT. This sequence encodes CASSPDMATGELFF.

The chain recombines TRBV5-1 with TRBJ2-5; 10 bases are a match to TRBD1. The CDR3 contains 13 residues. V was pared by 2 bases and J by 9 bases, with 4 bases of the junction left unmatched. Per germline, CDR1 SGHRS and CDR2 YFSETQ. The CDR3 region has the DNA TGCGCCAGCAGCTTAGATGGACAGGGGGCCCAGTACTTC. Translated, it gives CASSLDGQGAQYF.

CDR3 sequence reads: CASSFWGGMDNEQFF. For the CDR3, the DNA is TGTGCCAGCAGCTTTTGGGGGGGAATGGACAATGAGCAGTTCTTC. J is TRBJ2-1 and V is TRBV5-8, with 7 bases fitting TRBD2. J lost 5 bases, V lost 2 bases, and 7 bases had no gene match. The CDR3 consists of 15 residues. Germline CDR1 SGHTS, CDR2 YDEGEE. The complete variable domain, with remaining parts taken from reference TRBV5-8 and TRBJ2-1, reads EAGVTQSPTHLIKTRGQQATLRCSPISGHTSVYWYQQALGLGLQFLLWYDEGEERNRGNFPPRFSGRQFPNYSSELNVNALELEDSALYLCASSFWGGMDNEQFFGPGTRLTVL.

The chain has TRBV24-1 and TRBJ1-2; D unclear. V was shortened by 2 bases and J by 5 bases, with 14 bases between the two germline ends. This CDR3 comprises 15 residues. Germline loops: CDR1 KGHDR, CDR2 SFDVKD. The CDR3 reads CATSDSGREGYGYTF. The CDR3 coding sequence is TGTGCCACCAGTGATTCGGGCCGTGAGGGATATGGCTACACCTTC.

This sequence joins TRBV24-1 and TRBJ1-1, with TRBD1 identical over 7 bases. The V and J ends lost 4 bases and 5 bases, in that order; junction bases with no gene match: 3. Germline CDR1 reads KGHDR; CDR2 reads SFDVKD. The CDR3 runs to 13 residues. The chain's CDR3 is CATSDTGVTEAFF. In nucleotides, the CDR3 is TGTGCCACCAGTGACACAGGGGTAACTGAAGCTTTCTTT.

The chain is built from TRBV28 and TRBJ2-7, with 14 bases fitting TRBD2. The V gene end was trimmed by 6 bases and the J gene end by 1 base; junction bases not matched to a gene: 5. The length of the CDR3 is 16 residues. Germline assignment: CDR1 MDHEN and CDR2 SYDVKM. The CDR3 DNA follows: TGTGCCAGCAGGGGGACTAGCGGGAGAATGTCCTACGAGCAGTACTTC. It codes for CASRGTSGRMSYEQYF.

This sequence joins TRBV18 and TRBJ2-7, with D perhaps matching TRBD1 (7 bases). V lost 1 base to trimming and J lost 0 bases, with 13 bases between them. The CDR3 is made up of 16 amino acids. Per germline, CDR1 KGHSH and CDR2 LQKENI. The CDR3 reads CASSPQGAGSSYEQYF. The CDR3 region has the DNA TGTGCCAGCTCACCACAGGGGGCGGGGAGCTCCTACGAGCAGTACTTC.

This sequence joins TRBV20-1 and TRBJ2-5, with 9 bases fitting TRBD2. The CDR3 runs 15 residues. CDR1 is DFQATT and CDR2 is SNEGSKA in the germline V gene (reference sequence). Trimming took 3 bases from V and 2 from J; bases not matched to a gene: 7. CDR3 loop: CSASLPSGVQETQYF. Here the CDR3 DNA reads TGCAGTGCTAGTCTCCCTAGCGGGGTTCAAGAGACCCAGTACTTC.

The chain joins TRBV11-2 to TRBJ2-1; TRBD2 matches 7 bases. Per the germline V gene, CDR1 is SGHAT and CDR2 is FQNNGV. The CDR3 runs 15 residues. J lost 7 bases, V lost 5 bases, and 11 bases had no gene match. The CDR3 loop reads CASSPRRGLRNEQFF. The CDR3 DNA reads TGTGCCAGCAGCCCTCGCCGGGGACTAAGGAATGAGCAGTTCTTC.

The chain has TRBV6-5 and TRBJ2-3, with D perhaps TRBD2 (5 bases). V was trimmed by 6 bases and J by 0 bases, leaving 13 bases between them. CDR3 size: 15 residues. Germline CDR1 reads MNHEY; CDR2 reads SVGAGI. CDR3 bases: TGTGCCAGCAGCCCAAGCGGAACTAGCACAGATACGCAGTATTTT. This gives the protein CASSPSGTSTDTQYF.

The chain recombines TRBV28 with TRBJ2-7; a weak D match, TRBD1 (5 bases). Trimming stripped 1 base from V and 2 bases from J, with 15 bases between. The germline gives CDR1 MDHEN, CDR2 SYDVKM. The CDR3 runs 16 residues. The CDR3 region has the DNA TGTGCCAGCAGTTTATTCGGGTTCAGGGTCGCCTACGAGCAGTACTTC. This codes for CASSLFGFRVAYEQYF.

The V gene is TRBV28, the J gene TRBJ2-5, with 14 bases that match TRBD2. The CDR3 spans 15 residues. The V gene's germline CDR1 is MDHEN and CDR2 SYDVKM. V was clipped by 2 bases and J by 5 bases; unmatched bases: 1. Here the CDR3 DNA reads TGTGCCAGCAGTTTAAGGACTAGCGGGAGGGAGACCCAGTACTTC. It codes for CASSLRTSGRETQYF.

This chain links TRBV6-4 with TRBJ2-3, with D perhaps TRBD2 (7 bases). CDR1 and CDR2 from the germline V gene are MRHNA and SNTAGT. The CDR3 totals 15 residues. V was pared by 2 bases and J by 2 bases, with 11 bases between. CDR3 sequence: CASSDTAGATDTQYF. CDR3 DNA sequence: TGTGCCAGCAGTGACACGGCGGGGGCCACAGATACGCAGTATTTT.

J is TRBJ2-6 and V is TRBV24-1; 8 positions match TRBD1. In germline, CDR1 is KGHDR, CDR2 SFDVKD. The trim removed 7 bases at V and 0 bases at J, leaving 7 bases unmatched. This CDR3 is 17 amino acids long. The CDR3 DNA is TGTGCCACCAGCGACAGGGGCAGAGGCTCTGGGGCCAACGTCCTGACTTTC. Translated, it gives CATSDRGRGSGANVLTF.

The chain joins TRBV7-2 to TRBJ1-1; 9 nucleotides match TRBD1. V lost 1 base to trimming and J lost 9 bases; unmatched junction nucleotides: 12. The V gene's germline CDR1 is SGHTA and CDR2 FQGNSA. The CDR3 spans 16 residues. The CDR3, as DNA: TGTGCCAGCAGCTTAGAAGCCGTGGACAGGGGAGTGCAAGCTTTCTTT. This sequence encodes CASSLEAVDRGVQAFF.

The chain combines TRBV29-1 with TRBJ2-3; TRBD1 aligns across 11 bases. Germline trimming cut 4 bases from V and 11 bases from J; bases unmatched to any gene: 5. Germline values: CDR1 SQVTM, CDR2 ANQGSEA. This CDR3 is 12 amino acids long. CDR3 sequence (DNA): TGCAGCGTTGGAATGGGACAGGGGGAGCAGTATTTT. As protein: CSVGMGQGEQYF.

The chain uses TRBV28 and TRBJ1-1; a possible D gene is TRBD1 (5 bases). Germline V CDR1 and CDR2: MDHEN, SYDVKM. V dropped 6 bases and J dropped 4 bases, with 18 bases sitting between them. This CDR3 is built from 15 residues. The CDR3 nucleotides are TGTGCCAGCAGCCCCGCCGGGGGGGATACCACTGAAGCTTTCTTT. Translating it yields CASSPAGGDTTEAFF.

With regard to this clone: Its ends do not fully match the called genes, so a read error is possible. The chain recombines TRBV29-1 with TRBJ2-2; a possible D gene is TRBD2 (5 bases). In germline, CDR1 is SQVTM, CDR2 ANQGSEA. The CDR3 is 13 amino acids. The CDR3 spells CSPGITPTRELFF. The CDR3 nucleotides are TGCAGCCCCGGGATAACCCCCACCAGGGAGCTGTTTTTT.